This T cell receptor (beta chain) stems from a study of cytomegalovirus exposure and HLA in healthy donors. Study-wide results and limits: Association of a missense DCLRE1C variant with TCR beta V- and J-gene trimming was reported in a later analysis. The dataset shows that most TCR sequences were rare, while some public TCRs occurred in many donors.

Note on this clone: Its antigen is as yet unknown.

PCR employed 60 Vbeta and 13 Jbeta primers. Sequencing used immunoSEQ multiplex PCR; TCRdb keeps in-frame clones, though not all of them. The profile shows about 110,000 clones, 80% to 85% of them singletons. V lost 2 bases, J lost 4 bases, and 5 bases stayed unmatched. Germline-derived CDR1 and CDR2 are MDHEN and SYDVKM. The length of the CDR3 is 15 residues. V usage is TRBV28 and J usage is TRBJ2-1; 7 nucleotides agree with TRBD1. The sample comprised PBMCs. The clonotype was recovered from a woman aged 25 to 39 in good health and CMV-seronegative. CDR3 residues: CASSLLSGGYNEQFF. CDR3 sequence (DNA): TGTGCCAGCAGTTTACTGTCAGGGGGATACAATGAGCAGTTCTTC.